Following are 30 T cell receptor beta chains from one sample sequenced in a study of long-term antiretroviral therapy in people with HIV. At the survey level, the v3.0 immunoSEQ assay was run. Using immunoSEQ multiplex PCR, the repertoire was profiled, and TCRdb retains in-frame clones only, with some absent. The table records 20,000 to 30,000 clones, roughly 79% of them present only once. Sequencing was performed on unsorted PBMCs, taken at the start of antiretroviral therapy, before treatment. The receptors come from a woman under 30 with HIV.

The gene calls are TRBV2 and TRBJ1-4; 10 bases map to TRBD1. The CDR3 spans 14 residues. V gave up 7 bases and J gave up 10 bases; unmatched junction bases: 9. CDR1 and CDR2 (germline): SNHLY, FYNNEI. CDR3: CASTVDRGPGKLFF. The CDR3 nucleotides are TGTGCCAGCACCGTCGACAGGGGGCCTGGAAAACTGTTTTTT.

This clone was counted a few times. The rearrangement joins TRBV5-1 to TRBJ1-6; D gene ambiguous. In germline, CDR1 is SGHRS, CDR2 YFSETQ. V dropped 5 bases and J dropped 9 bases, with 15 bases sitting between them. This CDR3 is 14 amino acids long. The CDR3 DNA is TGCGCCAGCAGAGATACACGTCAGGCTTCACCCCTCCACTTT. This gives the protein CASRDTRQASPLHF.

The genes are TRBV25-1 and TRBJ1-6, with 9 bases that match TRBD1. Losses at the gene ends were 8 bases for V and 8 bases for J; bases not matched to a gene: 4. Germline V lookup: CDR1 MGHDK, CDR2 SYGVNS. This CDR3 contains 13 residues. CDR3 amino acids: CASGTGIDSPLHF. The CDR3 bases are TGTGCCAGCGGGACAGGGATTGATTCACCCCTCCACTTT.

In DNA form, the CDR3 reads TGTGCCAGCCGGACAGGGGGGGCGAGGACCTTC. Translating gives CASRTGGARTF. V is TRBV2 and J is TRBJ1-2; 10 bases agree with TRBD1. J was trimmed by 14 bases and V by 8 bases; bases with no gene match: 8. This CDR3 spans 11 amino acids. Germline V gene data show CDR1 as SNHLY and CDR2 as FYNNEI.

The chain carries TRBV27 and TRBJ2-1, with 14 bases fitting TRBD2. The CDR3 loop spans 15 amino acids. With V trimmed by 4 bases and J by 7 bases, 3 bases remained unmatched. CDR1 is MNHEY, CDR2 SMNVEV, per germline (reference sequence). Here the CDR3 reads CASSSWTSGRNEQFF. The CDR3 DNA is TGTGCCAGCAGTTCATGGACTAGCGGGAGGAATGAGCAGTTCTTC.

In nucleotides, the CDR3 is TGTGCCACCAGCAGAGATGGTGGAGCTGAAGCTTTCTTT. The encoded protein is CATSRDGGAEAFF. The chain uses TRBV15 and TRBJ1-1, with no clear D. CDR1 LNHNV and CDR2 YYDKDF come from the germline V gene (reference sequence). This CDR3 region has 13 residues. Between the trimmed V and J ends, which lost 0 bases and 6 bases, there was a span of 8 bases.

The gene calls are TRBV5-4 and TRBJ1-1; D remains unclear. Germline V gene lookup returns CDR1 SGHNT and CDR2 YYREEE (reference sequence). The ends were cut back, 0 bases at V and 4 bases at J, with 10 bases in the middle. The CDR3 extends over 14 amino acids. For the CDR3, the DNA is TGTGCCAGCAGCTTGGCCGACCGAGGCACTGAAGCTTTCTTT. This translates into CASSLADRGTEAFF.

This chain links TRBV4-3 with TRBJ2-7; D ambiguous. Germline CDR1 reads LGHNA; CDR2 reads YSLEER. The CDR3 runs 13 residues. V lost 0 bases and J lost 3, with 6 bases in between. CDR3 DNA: TGCGCCAGCAGCCAAGAGCGCAGCTACGAGCAGTACTTC. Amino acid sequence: CASSQERSYEQYF.

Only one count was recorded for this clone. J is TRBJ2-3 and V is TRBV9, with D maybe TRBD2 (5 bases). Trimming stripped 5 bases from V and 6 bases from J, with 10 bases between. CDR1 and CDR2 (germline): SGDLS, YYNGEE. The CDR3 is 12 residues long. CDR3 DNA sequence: TGTGCCAGCAGTCAATCGGGGGATACGCAGTATTTT. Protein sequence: CASSQSGDTQYF.

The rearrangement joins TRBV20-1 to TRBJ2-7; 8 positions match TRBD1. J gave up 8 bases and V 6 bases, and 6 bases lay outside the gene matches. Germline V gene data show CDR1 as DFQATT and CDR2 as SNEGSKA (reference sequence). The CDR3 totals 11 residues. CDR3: CSAKDRDKQYF. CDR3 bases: TGCAGTGCCAAGGACAGGGACAAGCAGTACTTC.

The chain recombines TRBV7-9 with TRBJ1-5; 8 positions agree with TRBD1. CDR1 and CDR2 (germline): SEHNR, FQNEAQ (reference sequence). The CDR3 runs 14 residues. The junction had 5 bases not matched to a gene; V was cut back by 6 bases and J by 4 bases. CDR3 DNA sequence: TGTGCCAGCAGTGAAGACAGGGGAAATCAGCCCCAGCATTTT. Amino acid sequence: CASSEDRGNQPQHF. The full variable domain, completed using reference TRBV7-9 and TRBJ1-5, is DTGVSQNPRHKITKRGQNVTFRCDPISEHNRLYWYRQTLGQGPEFLTYFQNEAQLEKSRLLSDRFSAERPKGSFSTLEIQRTEQGDSAMYLCASSEDRGNQPQHFGDGTRLSIL.

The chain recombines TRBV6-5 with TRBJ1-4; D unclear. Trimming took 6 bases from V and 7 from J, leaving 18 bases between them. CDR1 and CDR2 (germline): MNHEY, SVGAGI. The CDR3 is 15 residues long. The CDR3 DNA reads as TGTGCCAGCAGCCAAACTCAGGTGAAGGGTGAAAAACTGTTTTTT. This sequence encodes CASSQTQVKGEKLFF.

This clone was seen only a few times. The CDR3 protein is CASSLTDRGLSDTQYF. As DNA, the CDR3 is TGTGCCAGCAGTCTAACCGACAGGGGGCTATCAGATACGCAGTATTTT. The V gene is TRBV28, the J gene TRBJ2-3; 10 bases are shared with TRBD1. V gave up 5 bases and J gave up 4 bases; unmatched junction bases: 9. Germline V gene lookup returns CDR1 MDHEN and CDR2 SYDVKM. The CDR3 is 16 amino acids.

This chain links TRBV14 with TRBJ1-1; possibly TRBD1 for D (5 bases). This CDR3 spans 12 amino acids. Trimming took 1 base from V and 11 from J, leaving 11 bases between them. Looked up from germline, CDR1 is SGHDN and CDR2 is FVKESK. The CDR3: CASSQAPGQAFF. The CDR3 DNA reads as TGTGCCAGCAGCCAAGCCCCAGGGCAGGCTTTCTTT.

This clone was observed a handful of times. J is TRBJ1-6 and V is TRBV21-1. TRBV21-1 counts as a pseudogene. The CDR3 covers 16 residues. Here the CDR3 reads CASLRVGGSYNSPLHF. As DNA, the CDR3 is TGTGCCAGCCTCAGGGTGGGGGGGTCCTATAATTCACCCCTCCACTTT.

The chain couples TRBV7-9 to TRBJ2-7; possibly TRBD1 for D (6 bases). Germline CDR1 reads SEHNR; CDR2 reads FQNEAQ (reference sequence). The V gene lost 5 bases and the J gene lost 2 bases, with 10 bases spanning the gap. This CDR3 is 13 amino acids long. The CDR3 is CASSARDTYEQYF. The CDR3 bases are TGTGCCAGCAGCGCCCGGGACACCTACGAGCAGTACTTC.

CDR3: CASRLRPRSDQPQHF. The CDR3 nucleotides are TGTGCCAGCAGGTTGAGGCCGAGGTCGGATCAGCCCCAGCATTTT. The genes are TRBV6-5 and TRBJ1-5; D not resolved. From germline, CDR1 is MNHEY and CDR2 SVGAGI. The CDR3 sequence is 15 residues long. V was pared by 6 bases and J by 5 bases, with 17 bases between.

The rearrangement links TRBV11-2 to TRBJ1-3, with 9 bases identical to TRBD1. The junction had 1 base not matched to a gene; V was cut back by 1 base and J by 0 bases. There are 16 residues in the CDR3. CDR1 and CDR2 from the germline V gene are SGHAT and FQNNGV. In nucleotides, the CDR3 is TGTGCCAGCAGCTTAGGGGACAGGGACTCTGGAAACACCATATATTTT. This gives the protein CASSLGDRDSGNTIYF.

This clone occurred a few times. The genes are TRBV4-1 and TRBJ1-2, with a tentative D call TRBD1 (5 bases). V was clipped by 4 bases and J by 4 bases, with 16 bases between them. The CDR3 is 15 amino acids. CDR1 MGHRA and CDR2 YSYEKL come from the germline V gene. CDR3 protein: CASSRDVGPFYGYTF. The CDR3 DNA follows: TGCGCCAGCAGCCGGGACGTCGGGCCCTTCTATGGCTACACCTTC.

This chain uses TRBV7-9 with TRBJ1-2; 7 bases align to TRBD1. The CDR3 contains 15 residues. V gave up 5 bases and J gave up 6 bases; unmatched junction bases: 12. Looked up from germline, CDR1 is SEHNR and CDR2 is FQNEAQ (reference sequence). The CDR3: CASSPTTGPLDGYTF. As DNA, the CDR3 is TGTGCCAGCAGCCCGACGACAGGGCCCCTAGATGGCTACACCTTC.

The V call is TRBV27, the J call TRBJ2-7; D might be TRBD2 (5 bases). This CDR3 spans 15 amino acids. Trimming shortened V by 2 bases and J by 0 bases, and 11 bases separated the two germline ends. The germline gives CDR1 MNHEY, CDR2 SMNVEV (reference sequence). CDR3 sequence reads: CASSLGGFSSYEQYF. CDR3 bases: TGTGCCAGCAGTTTAGGCGGGTTCAGCTCCTACGAGCAGTACTTC.

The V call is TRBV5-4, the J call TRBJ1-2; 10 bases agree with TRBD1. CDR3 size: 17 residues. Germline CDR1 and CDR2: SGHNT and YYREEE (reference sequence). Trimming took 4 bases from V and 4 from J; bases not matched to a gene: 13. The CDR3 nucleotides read TGTGCCAGCAGCGGGGACAGGGGTGTACTAACGGGCTATGGCTACACCTTC. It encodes CASSGDRGVLTGYGYTF.

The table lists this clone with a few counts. CDR3 loop: CASSPDRTYNEQFF. For the CDR3, the DNA is TGTGCCAGCAGCCCCGACAGAACCTACAATGAGCAGTTCTTC. The V gene is TRBV7-9, the J gene TRBJ2-1, with D possibly matching TRBD1 (5 bases). CDR1 and CDR2 from the germline V gene are SEHNR and FQNEAQ (reference sequence). The CDR3 totals 14 residues. Trimming stripped 5 bases from V and 2 bases from J, with 10 bases between.

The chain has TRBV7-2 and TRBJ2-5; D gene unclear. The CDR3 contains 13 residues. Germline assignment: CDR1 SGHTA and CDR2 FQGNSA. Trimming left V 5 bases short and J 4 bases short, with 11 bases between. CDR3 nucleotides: TGTGCCAGCAGCCTTAGGTGGGGAGAGACCCAGTACTTC. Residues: CASSLRWGETQYF.

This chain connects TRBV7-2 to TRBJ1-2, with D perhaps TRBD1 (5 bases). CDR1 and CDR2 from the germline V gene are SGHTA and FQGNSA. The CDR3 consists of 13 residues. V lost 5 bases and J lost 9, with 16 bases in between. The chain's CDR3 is CASSPGGGKSYTF. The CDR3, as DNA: TGTGCCAGCAGCCCAGGTGGGGGGAAAAGCTACACCTTC.

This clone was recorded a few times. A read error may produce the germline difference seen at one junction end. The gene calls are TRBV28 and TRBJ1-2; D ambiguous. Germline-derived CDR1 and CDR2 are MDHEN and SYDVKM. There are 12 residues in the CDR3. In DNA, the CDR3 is TGTGCCAGCACCCGCTCCCCGAGAGTGCTACACTTC. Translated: CASTRSPRVLHF.

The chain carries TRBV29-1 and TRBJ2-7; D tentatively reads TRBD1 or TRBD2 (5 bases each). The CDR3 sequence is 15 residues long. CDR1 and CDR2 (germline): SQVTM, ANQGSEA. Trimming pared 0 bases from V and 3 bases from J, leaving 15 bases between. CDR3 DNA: TGCAGCGTTGAAGACCCGGGGCAGGGAAACTACGAGCAGTACTTC. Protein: CSVEDPGQGNYEQYF.

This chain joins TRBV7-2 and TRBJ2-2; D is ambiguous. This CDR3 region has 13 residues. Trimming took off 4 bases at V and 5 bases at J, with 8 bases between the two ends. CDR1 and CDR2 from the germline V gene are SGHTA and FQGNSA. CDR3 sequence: CASSSGWTGELFF. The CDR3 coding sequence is TGTGCCAGCAGCTCCGGTTGGACCGGGGAGCTGTTTTTT.

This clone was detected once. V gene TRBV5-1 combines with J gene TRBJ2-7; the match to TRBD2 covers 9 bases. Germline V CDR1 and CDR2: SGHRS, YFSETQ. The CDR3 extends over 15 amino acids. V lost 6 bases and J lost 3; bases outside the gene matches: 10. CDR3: CASNRDSGGLYEQYF. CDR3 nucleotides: TGCGCCAGCAACAGAGATAGCGGGGGCCTCTACGAGCAGTACTTC.

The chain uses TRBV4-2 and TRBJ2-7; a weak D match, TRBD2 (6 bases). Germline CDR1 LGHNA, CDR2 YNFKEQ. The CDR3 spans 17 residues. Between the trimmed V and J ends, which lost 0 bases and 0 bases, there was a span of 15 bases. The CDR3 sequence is CASSQEKGGAPSYEQYF. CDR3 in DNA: TGTGCCAGCAGCCAAGAAAAGGGCGGGGCCCCCTCCTACGAGCAGTACTTC.